What follows are 2 T cell receptor beta chains derived from one specimen sequenced in a study of blood T cell repertoires in COVID-19. Here immunoSEQ multiplex PCR was the method, and the copy in TCRdb shows in-frame clones only, minus some. The repertoire includes fewer than 400,000 clones, 90% to 95% of them detected once, and 3.9% sits in the top ten. The specimen sequenced was PBMCs or T cells enriched from blood (not recorded which). Every receptor here comes from a woman under 40 who had been exposed to COVID-19.

The rearrangement links TRBV18 to TRBJ2-1, with a weak D call TRBD2 (5 bases). Germline lookup yields CDR1 KGHSH and CDR2 LQKENI. The CDR3 contains 14 residues. Between the trimmed V and J ends, which lost 0 bases and 6 bases, there was a span of 9 bases. The CDR3 loop reads CASSPPSGSNEQFF. CDR3 bases: TGTGCCAGCTCACCACCGTCTGGGAGCAATGAGCAGTTCTTC.

The chain is built from TRBV5-1 and TRBJ1-1, with D perhaps matching TRBD1 (6 bases). CDR1 is SGHRS, CDR2 YFSETQ, per germline. Trimming removed 4 bases from V and 2 bases from J, with 12 bases in between. The CDR3 runs 14 residues. CDR3 DNA: TGCGCCAGCAGCGTGCCAGGGGTAAACACTGAAGCTTTCTTT. It encodes CASSVPGVNTEAFF.